This TCR beta chain was sequenced for a study of OX40 agonist ivuxolimab in advanced cancers. Turning to the study itself: Ivuxolimab doses were 0.01, 0.1, 0.3, 1.5, 3 or 10 mg/kg every 2 weeks. Melanoma, hepatocellular carcinoma, head and neck or renal cell cancer occurred in dose-escalation patients.

Germline CDR1 reads SGHKS; CDR2 reads YYEKEE (reference sequence). V gave up 6 bases and J gave up 1 base; unmatched junction bases: 6. The CDR3 extends over 15 amino acids. Profiling relied on immunoSEQ multiplex PCR, and the TCRdb table lists in-frame clones only, not all of them. The sample includes about 69,000 clones, 85% to 90% of them seen just once. The sample in question was CD4+ or CD8+ T cells sorted from blood, obtained in a trial of the OX40 agonist ivuxolimab. The chain couples TRBV5-5 to TRBJ2-1, with 8 bases lining up with TRBD2. This TCR was recovered from an adult with an advanced solid tumor such as melanoma, head and neck, liver or kidney cancer. The CDR3 DNA reads as TGTGCCAGCACCCCTTTAGCGGGATCCTACAATGAGCAGTTCTTC. Its translation is CASTPLAGSYNEQFF.